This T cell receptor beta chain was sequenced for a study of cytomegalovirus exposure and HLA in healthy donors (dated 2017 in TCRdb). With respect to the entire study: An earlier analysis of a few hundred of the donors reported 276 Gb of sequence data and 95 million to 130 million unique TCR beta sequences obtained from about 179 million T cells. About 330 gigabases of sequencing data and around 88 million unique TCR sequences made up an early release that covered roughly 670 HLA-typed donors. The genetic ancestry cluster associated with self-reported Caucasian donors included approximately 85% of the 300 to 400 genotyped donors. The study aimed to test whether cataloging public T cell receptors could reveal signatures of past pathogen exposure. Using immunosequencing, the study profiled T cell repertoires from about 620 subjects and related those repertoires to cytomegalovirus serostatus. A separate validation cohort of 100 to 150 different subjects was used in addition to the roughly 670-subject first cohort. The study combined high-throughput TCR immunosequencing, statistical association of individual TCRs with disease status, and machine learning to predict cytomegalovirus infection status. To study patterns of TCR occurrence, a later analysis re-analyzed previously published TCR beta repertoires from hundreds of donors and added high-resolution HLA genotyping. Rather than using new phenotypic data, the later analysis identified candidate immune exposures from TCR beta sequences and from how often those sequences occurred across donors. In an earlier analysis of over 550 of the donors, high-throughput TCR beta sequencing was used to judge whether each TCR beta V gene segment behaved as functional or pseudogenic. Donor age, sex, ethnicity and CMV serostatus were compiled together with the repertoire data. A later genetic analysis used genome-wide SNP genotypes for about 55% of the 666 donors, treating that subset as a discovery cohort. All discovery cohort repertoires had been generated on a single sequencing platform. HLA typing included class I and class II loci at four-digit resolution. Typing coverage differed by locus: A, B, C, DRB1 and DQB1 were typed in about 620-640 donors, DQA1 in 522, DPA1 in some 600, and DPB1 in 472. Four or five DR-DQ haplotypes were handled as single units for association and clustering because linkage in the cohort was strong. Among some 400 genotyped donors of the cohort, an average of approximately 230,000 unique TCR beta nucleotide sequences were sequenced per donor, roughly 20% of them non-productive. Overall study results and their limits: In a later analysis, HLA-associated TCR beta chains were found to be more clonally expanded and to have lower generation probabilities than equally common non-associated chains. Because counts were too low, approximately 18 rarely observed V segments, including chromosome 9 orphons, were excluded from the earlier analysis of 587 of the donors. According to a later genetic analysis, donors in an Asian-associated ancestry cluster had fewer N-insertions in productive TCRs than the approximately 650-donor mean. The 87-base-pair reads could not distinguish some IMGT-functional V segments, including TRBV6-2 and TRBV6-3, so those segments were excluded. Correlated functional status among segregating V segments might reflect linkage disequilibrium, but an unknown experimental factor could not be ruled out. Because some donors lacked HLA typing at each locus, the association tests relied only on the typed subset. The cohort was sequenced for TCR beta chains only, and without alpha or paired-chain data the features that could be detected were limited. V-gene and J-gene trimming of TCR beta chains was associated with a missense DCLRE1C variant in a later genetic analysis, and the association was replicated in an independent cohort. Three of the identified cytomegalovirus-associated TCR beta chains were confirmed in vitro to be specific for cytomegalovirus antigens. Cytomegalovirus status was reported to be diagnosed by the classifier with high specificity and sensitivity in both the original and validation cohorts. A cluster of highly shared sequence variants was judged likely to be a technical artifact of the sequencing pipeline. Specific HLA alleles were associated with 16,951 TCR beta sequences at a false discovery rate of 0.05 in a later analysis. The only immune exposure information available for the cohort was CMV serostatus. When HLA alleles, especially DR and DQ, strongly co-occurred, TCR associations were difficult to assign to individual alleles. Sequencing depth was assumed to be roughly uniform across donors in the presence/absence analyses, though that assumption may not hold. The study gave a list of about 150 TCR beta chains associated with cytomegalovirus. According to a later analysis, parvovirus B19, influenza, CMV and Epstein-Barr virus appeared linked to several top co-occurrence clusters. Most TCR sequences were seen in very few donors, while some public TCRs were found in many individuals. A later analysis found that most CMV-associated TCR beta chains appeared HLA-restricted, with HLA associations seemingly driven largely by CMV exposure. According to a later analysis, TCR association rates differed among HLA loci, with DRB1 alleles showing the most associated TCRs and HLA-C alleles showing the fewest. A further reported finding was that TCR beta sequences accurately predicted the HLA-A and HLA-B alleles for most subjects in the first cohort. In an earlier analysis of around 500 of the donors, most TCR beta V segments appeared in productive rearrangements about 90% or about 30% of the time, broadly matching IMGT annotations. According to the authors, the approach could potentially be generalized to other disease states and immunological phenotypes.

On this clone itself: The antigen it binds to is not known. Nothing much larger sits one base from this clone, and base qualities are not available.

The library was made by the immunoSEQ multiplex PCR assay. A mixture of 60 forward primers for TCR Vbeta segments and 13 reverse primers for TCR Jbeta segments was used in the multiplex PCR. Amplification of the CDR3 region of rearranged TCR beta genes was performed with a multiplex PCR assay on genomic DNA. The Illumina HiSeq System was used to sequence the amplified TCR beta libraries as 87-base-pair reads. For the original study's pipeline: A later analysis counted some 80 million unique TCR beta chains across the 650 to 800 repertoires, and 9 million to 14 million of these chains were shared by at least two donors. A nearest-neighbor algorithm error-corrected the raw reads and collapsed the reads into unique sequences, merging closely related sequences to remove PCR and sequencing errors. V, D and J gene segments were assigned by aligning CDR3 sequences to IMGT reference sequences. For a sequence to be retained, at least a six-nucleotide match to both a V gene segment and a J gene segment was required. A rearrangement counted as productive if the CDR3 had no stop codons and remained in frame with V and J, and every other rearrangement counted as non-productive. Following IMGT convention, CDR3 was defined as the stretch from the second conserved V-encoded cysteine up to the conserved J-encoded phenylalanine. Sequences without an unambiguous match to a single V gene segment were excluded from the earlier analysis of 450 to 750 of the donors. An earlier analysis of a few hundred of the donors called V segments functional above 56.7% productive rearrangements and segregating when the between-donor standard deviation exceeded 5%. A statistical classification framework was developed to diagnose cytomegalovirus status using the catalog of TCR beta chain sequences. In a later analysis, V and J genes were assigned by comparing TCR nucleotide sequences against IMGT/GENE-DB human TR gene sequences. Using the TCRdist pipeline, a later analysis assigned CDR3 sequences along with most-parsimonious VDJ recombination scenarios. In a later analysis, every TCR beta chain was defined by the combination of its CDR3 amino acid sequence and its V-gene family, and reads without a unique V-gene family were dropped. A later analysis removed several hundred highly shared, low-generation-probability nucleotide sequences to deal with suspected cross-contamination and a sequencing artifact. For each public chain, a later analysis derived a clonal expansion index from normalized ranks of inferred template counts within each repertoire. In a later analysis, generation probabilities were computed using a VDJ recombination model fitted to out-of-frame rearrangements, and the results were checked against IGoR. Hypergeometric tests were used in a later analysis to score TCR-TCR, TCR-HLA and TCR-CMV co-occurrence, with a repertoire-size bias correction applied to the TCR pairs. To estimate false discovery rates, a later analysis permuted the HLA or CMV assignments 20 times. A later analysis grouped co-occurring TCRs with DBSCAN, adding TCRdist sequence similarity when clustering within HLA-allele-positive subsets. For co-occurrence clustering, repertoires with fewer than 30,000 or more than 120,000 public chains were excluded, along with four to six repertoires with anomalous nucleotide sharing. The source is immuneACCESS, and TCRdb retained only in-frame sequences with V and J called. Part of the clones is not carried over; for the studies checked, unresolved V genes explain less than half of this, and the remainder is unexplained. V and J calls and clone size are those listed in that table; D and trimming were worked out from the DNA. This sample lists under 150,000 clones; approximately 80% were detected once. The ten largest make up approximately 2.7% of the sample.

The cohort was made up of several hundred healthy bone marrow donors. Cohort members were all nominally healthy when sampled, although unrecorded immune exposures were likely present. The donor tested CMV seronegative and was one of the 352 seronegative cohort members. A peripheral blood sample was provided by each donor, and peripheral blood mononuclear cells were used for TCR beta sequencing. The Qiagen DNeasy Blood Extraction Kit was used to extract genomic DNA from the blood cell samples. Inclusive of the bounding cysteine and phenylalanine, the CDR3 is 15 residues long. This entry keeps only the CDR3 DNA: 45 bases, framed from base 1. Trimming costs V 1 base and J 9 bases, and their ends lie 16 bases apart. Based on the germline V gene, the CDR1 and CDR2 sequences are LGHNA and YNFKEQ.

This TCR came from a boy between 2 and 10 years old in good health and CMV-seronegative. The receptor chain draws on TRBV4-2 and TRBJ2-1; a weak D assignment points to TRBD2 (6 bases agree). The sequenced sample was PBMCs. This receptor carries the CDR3 CASSQASAGPPEQFF. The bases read TGTGCCAGCAGCCAAGCTTCGGCGGGACCCCCTGAGCAGTTCTTC.